The 20 T cell receptor beta chains reported below all come from one sample, sequenced in a study of blood T cell repertoires in COVID-19. Produced via immunoSEQ multiplex PCR; TCRdb's table is partial and in-frame only. The sample includes roughly 260,000 clones, 80% to 95% of them seen just once. Sequenced material: peripheral blood. These TCRs come from a person under 35 with COVID-19, enrolled during active disease.

This sequence joins TRBV5-1 and TRBJ2-1, with TRBD2 identical over 7 bases. The V segment lost 0 bases and the J segment 13 bases; nucleotides outside the gene matches: 4. Germline-derived CDR1 and CDR2 are SGHRS and YFSETQ. The CDR3 length is 12 residues. CDR3 DNA: TGCGCCAGCAGCTTGGGGCTAGCGGACCAGTTCTTC. Its protein is CASSLGLADQFF.

This clone has a handful of counts. This chain uses TRBV6-5 with TRBJ2-5, with D unclear. Trimming removed 5 bases from V and 5 bases from J, with 15 bases in between. The CDR3 covers 14 residues. CDR1 MNHEY and CDR2 SVGAGI come from the germline V gene. CDR3 in amino acids: CASSKMQVYETQYF. CDR3 bases: TGTGCCAGCAGTAAGATGCAGGTTTACGAGACCCAGTACTTC.

The CDR3 protein is CASSPPGLAGGETYEQYF. The DNA for the CDR3 is TGTGCCAGCAGCCCTCCGGGACTAGCGGGAGGCGAGACCTACGAGCAGTACTTC. This chain connects TRBV7-9 to TRBJ2-7; 15 bases are a match to TRBD2. V lost 5 bases, J lost 2 bases, and 10 bases stayed unmatched. Germline V gene sequence: CDR1 SEHNR, CDR2 FQNEAQ (reference sequence). CDR3 size: 18 residues.

V is TRBV5-1 and J is TRBJ2-7, with a tentative D call TRBD1 (5 bases). The V end lost 3 bases, the J end lost 3 bases, and 16 bases lay between the germline ends. The V gene's germline CDR1 is SGHRS and CDR2 YFSETQ. The CDR3 has 15 residues. CDR3 region: CASSWGGPTDYEQYF. CDR3 sequence (DNA): TGCGCCAGCAGCTGGGGCGGACCCACAGACTACGAGCAGTACTTC.

The chain couples TRBV10-3 to TRBJ1-5, with 9 bases aligning to TRBD1. Per the germline V gene, CDR1 is ENHRY and CDR2 is SYGVKD. V was pared by 6 bases and J by 4 bases, with 4 bases of the junction left unmatched. The CDR3 runs 14 residues. This CDR3 reads CAIRGTGLNQPQHF. CDR3 DNA sequence: TGTGCCATCAGGGGGACAGGGCTTAATCAGCCCCAGCATTTT.

The V gene is TRBV30, the J gene TRBJ2-5, with unresolved D. The CDR3 is 12 residues long. V lost 5 bases and J 4 bases, leaving 11 bases between the germline ends. Per the germline V gene, CDR1 is GTSNPN and CDR2 is SVGIG (reference sequence). DNA of the CDR3: TGTGCCTGGTACCGCGGTGGAGAGACCCAGTACTTC. Its protein is CAWYRGGETQYF.

The chain uses TRBV19 and TRBJ1-1; D call uncertain. Germline CDR1 LNHDA, CDR2 SQIVND (reference sequence). V was cut by 3 bases and J by 1 base, with 6 bases left in between. CDR3 length equals 13 residues. This CDR3 reads CASSMRKNTEAFF. DNA of the CDR3: TGTGCCAGTAGTATGCGGAAGAACACTGAAGCTTTCTTT.

This clone was counted a few times. The rearrangement links TRBV27 to TRBJ2-1; TRBD2 aligns across 7 bases. This CDR3 has 14 amino acids. The trim removed 2 bases at V and 9 bases at J, leaving 7 bases unmatched. From germline, CDR1 is MNHEY and CDR2 SMNVEV (reference sequence). CDR3 nucleotides: TGTGCCAGCAGTTTACGGGAGGATTTCGGTGAGCAGTTCTTC. Amino acid sequence: CASSLREDFGEQFF.

This chain links TRBV5-1 with TRBJ1-3; the D is unclear. The V end lost 6 bases, the J end lost 4 bases, and 11 bases lay between the germline ends. CDR3 length equals 13 residues. The V gene's germline CDR1 is SGHRS and CDR2 YFSETQ. CDR3 amino acids: CASTSGGGNTIYF. CDR3 DNA: TGCGCCAGCACCTCTGGAGGGGGAAACACCATATATTTT.

This clone appeared a single time. The chain recombines TRBV7-6 with TRBJ1-3; D gene unclear. The CDR3 runs 16 residues. Between the trimmed V and J ends, which lost 2 bases and 3 bases, there was a span of 14 bases. Germline V gene data show CDR1 as SGHVS and CDR2 as FNYEAQ. The CDR3 is CASSLNLGLLGNTIYF. The CDR3 region has the DNA TGTGCCAGCAGCTTAAACCTGGGCTTACTTGGAAACACCATATATTTT.

The chain carries TRBV28 and TRBJ1-6; tentative D call: TRBD1 (5 bases). Germline V gene sequence: CDR1 MDHEN, CDR2 SYDVKM. V dropped 7 bases and J dropped 6 bases, with 22 bases sitting between them. The CDR3 is 17 amino acids. CDR3 nucleotide sequence: TGTGCCAGCACCAAAGAGGGACTCCTGGTGGGTAATTCACCCCTCCACTTT. It encodes CASTKEGLLVGNSPLHF.

The chain links TRBV27 to TRBJ1-1; D remains ambiguous. CDR1 is MNHEY, CDR2 SMNVEV, per germline (reference sequence). V was shortened by 0 bases and J by 2 bases, with 10 bases between the two germline ends. The CDR3 extends over 15 amino acids. CDR3 loop: CASSLSILGNTEAFF. The CDR3 bases are TGTGCCAGCAGTTTATCCATCCTAGGTAACACTGAAGCTTTCTTT.

This clone came up a few times. Other DNA sequences within the sample encode an identical CDR3. The gene calls are TRBV5-1 and TRBJ2-7; D is perhaps TRBD1 (5 bases). The CDR3 is 13 amino acids. The V and J ends lost 1 base and 0 bases respectively, with 5 bases between them. Per germline, CDR1 SGHRS and CDR2 YFSETQ. The CDR3 region is CASSLQGSYEQYF. In DNA form, the CDR3 reads TGCGCCAGCAGCTTGCAGGGCTCCTACGAGCAGTACTTC. The complete variable domain, with remaining parts taken from reference TRBV5-1 and TRBJ2-7, reads KAGVTQTPRYLIKTRGQQVTLSCSPISGHRSVSWYQQTPGQGLQFLFEYFSETQRNKGNFPGRFSGRQFSNSRSEMNVSTLELGDSALYLCASSLQGSYEQYFGPGTRLTVT.

V gene TRBV29-1 combines with J gene TRBJ2-5; 10 bases fit TRBD1. The CDR3 has 13 residues. V lost 6 bases to trimming and J lost 3 bases; unmatched junction nucleotides: 4. CDR1 is SQVTM, CDR2 ANQGSEA, per germline. The CDR3 sequence: CSVDRGQKETQYF. The CDR3 nucleotides are TGCAGCGTAGACAGGGGGCAAAAAGAGACCCAGTACTTC.

The rearrangement joins TRBV6-2 or TRBV6-3 to TRBJ1-5; a possible D gene is TRBD1 (6 bases). Germline assignment: CDR1 MNHEY and CDR2 SVGEGT. Trimming took 6 bases from V and 0 from J, leaving 15 bases between them. The length of the CDR3 is 16 residues. In DNA, the CDR3 is TGTGCCAGCAGCCAACAGGGCACCTATAGCAATCAGCCCCAGCATTTT. It translates to CASSQQGTYSNQPQHF.

The rearrangement links TRBV7-2 to TRBJ1-2; no definite D call. Trimming took 0 bases from V and 3 from J, leaving 5 bases between them. Germline V gene lookup returns CDR1 SGHTA and CDR2 FQGNSA. The CDR3 totals 13 residues. DNA for the CDR3: TGTGCCAGCAGCTTAGCGGCCGACTATGGCTACACCTTC. This sequence encodes CASSLAADYGYTF.

The chain recombines TRBV12-3 or TRBV12-4 with TRBJ2-7; D might be TRBD2 (7 bases). This CDR3 has 13 residues. The V end lost 11 bases, the J end lost 2 bases, and 16 bases lay between the germline ends. DNA of the CDR3: TGTGCCGCCGCGCGGGGGCTAACCTACGAGCAGTACTTC. Encoded protein: CAAARGLTYEQYF.

The genes are TRBV12-3 or TRBV12-4 and TRBJ2-7, with D uncertain. CDR3 length: 11 residues. Trimming took 6 bases from V and 7 from J, leaving 10 bases between them. CDR3 nucleotide sequence: TGTGCCAGCAGCCTAGAGAGGGAGCAGTACTTC. Its protein product is CASSLEREQYF.

This chain's CDR3 is CASSPTGWGNQPQHF. CDR3 in DNA: TGTGCCAGCTCGCCGACAGGGTGGGGCAATCAGCCCCAGCATTTT. This chain links TRBV18 with TRBJ1-5; TRBD1 agrees at 7 bases. J gave up 2 bases and V 6 bases, and 7 bases lay outside the gene matches. Per germline, CDR1 KGHSH and CDR2 LQKENI. The CDR3 sequence is 15 residues long.

This rearrangement joins TRBV5-1 to TRBJ2-7; 7 nucleotides agree with TRBD1. The germline gives CDR1 SGHRS, CDR2 YFSETQ. The CDR3 runs 15 residues. Germline trimming cut 3 bases from V and 7 bases from J; bases unmatched to any gene: 13. This CDR3 is CASSSGTAPTDEQYF. DNA of the CDR3: TGCGCCAGCAGCTCGGGGACAGCCCCCACGGATGAGCAGTACTTC. The whole variable domain, filled in from reference TRBV5-1 and TRBJ2-7, reads KAGVTQTPRYLIKTRGQQVTLSCSPISGHRSVSWYQQTPGQGLQFLFEYFSETQRNKGNFPGRFSGRQFSNSRSEMNVSTLELGDSALYLCASSSGTAPTDEQYFGPGTRLTVT.